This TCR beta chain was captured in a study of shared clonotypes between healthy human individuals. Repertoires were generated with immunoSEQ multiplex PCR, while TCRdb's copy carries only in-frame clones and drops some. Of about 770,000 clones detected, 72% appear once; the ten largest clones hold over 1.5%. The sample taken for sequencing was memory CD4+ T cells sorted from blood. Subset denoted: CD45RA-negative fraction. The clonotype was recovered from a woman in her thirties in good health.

Written as DNA, the CDR3 is TGTGCCAGCAGTGAAGTCAGCCGCACAGATACGCAGTATTTT. Translating gives CASSEVSRTDTQYF. The chain links TRBV6-1 to TRBJ2-3, with D unclear. Trimming stripped 1 base from V and 1 base from J, with 6 bases between. The CDR3 runs to 14 residues. The germline CDR1 and CDR2 sequences are MNHNS and SASEGT.